These 25 T cell receptor beta chains were all obtained from the same sample, sequenced in a study of regulatory T cells in long-lasting Graves disease. The TCR beta library used iRepertoire HTBI primers with Arm-PCR amplification of CDR3. One entry per CDR3 protein, called by TCRdb with MiXCR from the multiplex PCR reads. The table lists hundreds of thousands of distinct CDR3 sequences, around 15% of them singletons, with roughly 27% in the top ten. Time point meaning: newly diagnosed GD, antithyroid drugs for less than 3 months. PBMC RNA was the source of the TCR library. A further study also used this sample, focusing on T cells in Graves' hyperthyroidism and ophthalmopathy.

Sequenced here: peripheral blood mononuclear cells (PBMCs), sampled at new diagnosis, from a patient treated with antithyroid drugs. The receptors shown here come from a man in his forties or fifties with Graves disease.

This clonotype has at least ten counts. The chain carries TRBV12-3 or TRBV12-4 and TRBJ1-5; the D gene is possibly TRBD1 (6 bases). The CDR3 covers 16 residues. V lost 4 bases and J lost 2, with 15 bases in between. CDR3 in amino acids: CASSYPLGGRNQPQHF. In DNA form, the CDR3 reads TGTGCCAGCAGTTACCCATTGGGGGGCCGCAATCAGCCCCAGCATTTT.

This clonotype was observed many times. The V call is TRBV18, the J call TRBJ1-1; possibly TRBD1 for D (6 bases). The CDR3 contains 14 residues. CDR1 KGHSH and CDR2 LQKENI come from the germline V gene. V was clipped by 3 bases and J by 4 bases, with 12 bases between them. CDR3: CASSPEGGVTEAFF. DNA for the CDR3: TGTGCCAGCTCACCTGAGGGGGGGGTCACTGAAGCTTTCTTT.

The sample holds many counts of this clonotype. The V gene is TRBV30, the J gene TRBJ2-5, with TRBD2 matching over 8 bases. Germline CDR1 reads GTSNPN; CDR2 reads SVGIG (reference sequence). The V and J ends lost 5 bases and 4 bases, in that order; junction bases with no gene match: 0. CDR3 length equals 11 residues. The CDR3 sequence: CAWGTRETQYF. CDR3 bases: TGTGCCTGGGGGACTAGAGAGACCCAGTACTTC. Filled out from reference TRBV30 and TRBJ2-5, the complete variable domain reads SQTIHQWPATLVQPVGSPLSLECTVEGTSNPNLYWYRQAAGRGLQLLFYSVGIGQISSEVPQNLSASRPQDRQFILSSKKLLLSDSGFYLCAWGTRETQYFGPGTRLLVL.

This clonotype has ten or more counts. The chain has TRBV7-3 and TRBJ1-1; TRBD1 agrees at 7 bases. CDR1 SGHTA and CDR2 FQGTGA come from the germline V gene. CDR3 length: 15 amino acids. The V and J ends lost 3 bases and 1 base, in that order; junction bases with no gene match: 5. CDR3 nucleotides: TGTGCCAGCAGCTTCGGGACAGCCGGGAACACTGAAGCTTTCTTT. The encoded protein is CASSFGTAGNTEAFF.

This clonotype was observed at least ten times. This chain connects TRBV3-1 to TRBJ2-5; D is possibly TRBD1 or TRBD2 (5 bases each). Germline V lookup: CDR1 LGHDT, CDR2 YNNKEL (reference sequence). The CDR3 has 14 amino acids. The germline V and J ends were trimmed by 2 bases and 4 bases, with 11 bases remaining between them. This CDR3 is CASSQRRDGETQYF. The DNA for the CDR3 is TGTGCCAGCAGCCAACGCAGGGACGGAGAGACCCAGTACTTC.

The sample holds many counts of this clonotype. The genes are TRBV27 and TRBJ2-7; D is undetermined. The ends were cut back, 5 bases at V and 6 bases at J, with 17 bases in the middle. Germline assignment: CDR1 MNHEY and CDR2 SMNVEV (reference sequence). The CDR3 is made up of 14 amino acids. The CDR3 region is CASSDRRFITEQYF. CDR3 coding DNA: TGTGCCAGCAGTGATCGCCGGTTCATTACCGAGCAGTACTTC.

The chain recombines TRBV5-1 with TRBJ2-2, with D unresolved. This CDR3 contains 15 residues. The V end lost 4 bases, the J end lost 0 bases, and 10 bases lay between the germline ends. The germline gives CDR1 SGHRS, CDR2 YFSETQ. The CDR3 DNA reads as TGCGCCAGCAGCGAAACACGGTCGAACACCGGGGAGCTGTTTTTT. Translating it yields CASSETRSNTGELFF. The entire variable domain, with the rest obtained from reference TRBV5-1 and TRBJ2-2, is as follows: KAGVTQTPRYLIKTRGQQVTLSCSPISGHRSVSWYQQTPGQGLQFLFEYFSETQRNKGNFPGRFSGRQFSNSRSEMNVSTLELGDSALYLCASSETRSNTGELFFGEGSRLTVL.

The chain joins TRBV20-1 to TRBJ2-7, with D possibly matching TRBD1 (6 bases). Trimming removed 4 bases from V and 0 bases from J, with 13 bases in between. Germline-derived CDR1 and CDR2 are DFQATT and SNEGSKA (reference sequence). The CDR3 is made up of 14 amino acids. CDR3 sequence (DNA): TGCAGTGCTAAGAGGACAGCGAACTCCTACGAGCAGTACTTC. Its protein is CSAKRTANSYEQYF.

This sequence joins TRBV29-1 and TRBJ2-7, with TRBD1 matching over 9 bases. Trimming at V came to 4 bases and at J to 7 bases, leaving 5 bases not matched to a gene. Looked up from germline, CDR1 is SQVTM and CDR2 is ANQGSEA. The CDR3 is made up of 12 amino acids. The CDR3 here is CSVVRTGEEQYF. The CDR3 bases are TGCAGCGTTGTCCGGACAGGGGAAGAGCAGTACTTC.

V gene TRBV10-3 combines with J gene TRBJ1-1; 10 bases align to TRBD1. V lost 4 bases, J lost 3 bases, and 2 bases stayed unmatched. The CDR3 covers 14 residues. CDR1 and CDR2 (germline): ENHRY, SYGVKD. CDR3 protein: CAISGTGGDTEAFF. DNA for the CDR3: TGTGCCATCAGTGGGACAGGGGGGGACACTGAAGCTTTCTTT.

This clonotype was seen repeatedly, ten times or more. This rearrangement joins TRBV2 to TRBJ2-1, with D perhaps matching TRBD1 (5 bases). The CDR3 has 12 residues. Germline V gene lookup returns CDR1 SNHLY and CDR2 FYNNEI. The V and J ends lost 6 bases and 3 bases respectively, with 6 bases between them. The CDR3 nucleotides read TGTGCCAGCAGAGACAGCTACAATGAGCAGTTCTTC. Its protein is CASRDSYNEQFF. The full variable domain, completed using reference TRBV2 and TRBJ2-1, is EPEVTQTPSHQVTQMGQEVILRCVPISNHLYFYWYRQILGQKVEFLVSFYNNEISEKSEIFDDQFSVERPDGSNFTLKIRSTKLEDSAMYFCASRDSYNEQFFGPGTRLTVL.

The table lists this clonotype with many counts. The chain is built from TRBV6-6 and TRBJ2-2; 9 bases map to TRBD1. The CDR3 contains 16 residues. Germline V CDR1 and CDR2: MNHNY, SVGAGI (reference sequence). Germline trimming cut 0 bases from V and 9 bases from J; bases unmatched to any gene: 8. This chain's CDR3 is CASSYSLTTGGRELFF. The CDR3 DNA sequence: TGTGCCAGCAGTTACTCGTTGACCACAGGGGGCCGGGAGCTGTTTTTT.

V and J are TRBV2 and TRBJ2-4; TRBD1 might be the D (5 bases). CDR1 and CDR2 from the germline V gene are SNHLY and FYNNEI. This CDR3 has 13 amino acids. V was shortened by 5 bases and J by 6 bases, with 11 bases between the two germline ends. Written as DNA, the CDR3 is TGTGCCAGCAGTTGGCAGGGCGGAAACATTCAGTACTTC. As protein: CASSWQGGNIQYF.

The V and J genes are TRBV7-9 and TRBJ2-7, with D possibly being TRBD2 (6 bases). The germline V and J ends were trimmed by 8 bases and 2 bases, with 16 bases remaining between them. From germline, CDR1 is SEHNR and CDR2 FQNEAQ (reference sequence). The CDR3 spans 14 residues. CDR3 amino acids: CASRLEGGTYEQYF. Here the CDR3 DNA reads TGTGCCAGCCGGCTCGAGGGAGGCACCTACGAGCAGTACTTC.

In its sample, this clonotype was seen many times. The chain combines TRBV10-3 with TRBJ2-1, with TRBD1 matching over 10 bases. J was trimmed by 6 bases and V by 3 bases; bases with no gene match: 5. This CDR3 is 15 amino acids long. Germline values: CDR1 ENHRY, CDR2 SYGVKD. CDR3 sequence (DNA): TGTGCCATCAGTGACCGGGACAGGGGCCCCAATGAGCAGTTCTTC. It translates to CAISDRDRGPNEQFF.

For this clonotype: This may be a read error, as it is one base from a much larger clone. The chain employs TRBV5-1 and TRBJ2-5, with TRBD2 matching over 8 bases. The assigned J gene may be wrong: the sequence end matches TRBJ2-1 better. The CDR3 extends over 15 amino acids. The germline V gene encodes CDR1 SGHRS and CDR2 YFSETQ. The CDR3, as DNA: TGCGCCACACGGCCTTTGACTAGCGCCAACAATGAGCAGTTCTTC. Translation gives CATRPLTSANNEQFF.

As to this clonotype: Given a far larger clone just one base away, this is likely a sequencing read error. This rearrangement joins TRBV12-3 or TRBV12-4 to TRBJ2-7; TRBD1 aligns across 8 bases. Trimming removed 6 bases from V and 7 bases from J; junction bases left unmatched: 8. The CDR3 is made up of 13 amino acids. The CDR3 sequence: CASRRTGLGEQYF. CDR3 in DNA: TGTGCCAGCAGACGGACAGGGCTTGGAGAGCAGTACTTC.

This clonotype was picked up a small number of times. The chain is built from TRBV6-1 and TRBJ2-7; a weak D match, TRBD1 (7 bases). Trimming shortened V by 8 bases and J by 0 bases, and 20 bases separated the two germline ends. The CDR3 contains 16 residues. Germline lookup yields CDR1 MNHNS and CDR2 SASEGT. CDR3 nucleotides: TGTGCCAGCTCGGACCGCAGGGGGGACAGCTCCTACGAGCAGTACTTC. It encodes CASSDRRGDSSYEQYF.

This chain joins TRBV6-5 and TRBJ2-7; weak D call: TRBD1 (5 bases). V lost 2 bases, J lost 6 bases, and 8 bases lay in between. The CDR3 is 12 residues long. CDR1 and CDR2 from the germline V gene are MNHEY and SVGAGI. CDR3 nucleotide sequence: TGTGCCAGCAGTTACCAGGGTCGCGAGCAGTACTTC. Residues: CASSYQGREQYF.

This clonotype showed up many times. The chain combines TRBV3-1 with TRBJ1-6, with D unclear. Trimming took 2 bases from V and 0 from J, leaving 8 bases between them. CDR1 is LGHDT, CDR2 YNNKEL, per germline (reference sequence). CDR3 length: 16 residues. The CDR3 DNA follows: TGTGCCAGCAGCCAACCCCGGCCCTCCTATAATTCACCCCTCCACTTT. Its translation is CASSQPRPSYNSPLHF.

This clonotype was recorded many times. This chain joins TRBV6-1 and TRBJ1-1; 7 bases match TRBD1. Losses at the gene ends were 6 bases for V and 6 bases for J; bases not matched to a gene: 4. The CDR3 is made up of 12 amino acids. CDR1 and CDR2 from the germline V gene are MNHNS and SASEGT. Here the CDR3 DNA reads TGTGCCAGCAGATTAAGGGGGCCTGAAGCTTTCTTT. This gives the protein CASRLRGPEAFF.

This clonotype was counted at least ten times. This chain links TRBV2 with TRBJ1-1; the match to TRBD1 covers 7 bases. With V trimmed by 7 bases and J by 1 base, 3 bases remained unmatched. The CDR3 length is 13 residues. From germline, CDR1 is SNHLY and CDR2 FYNNEI. CDR3 sequence: CASIRDRNTEAFF. The CDR3 bases are TGTGCCAGCATCAGGGACAGGAACACTGAAGCTTTCTTT.

This clonotype was observed many times. The rearrangement uses TRBV18 and TRBJ2-5; D is undetermined. The CDR3 is 13 amino acids. Germline values: CDR1 KGHSH, CDR2 LQKENI. V was shortened by 3 bases and J by 5 bases, with 10 bases between the two germline ends. CDR3: CASSPGPTETQYF. CDR3 nucleotide sequence: TGTGCCAGCTCACCGGGCCCCACGGAGACCCAGTACTTC.

This clonotype was seen more than once but under ten times. The chain combines TRBV19 with TRBJ2-1; D is perhaps TRBD1 (5 bases). Per germline, CDR1 LNHDA and CDR2 SQIVND (reference sequence). The CDR3 is 15 residues long. V was clipped by 3 bases and J by 2 bases, with 11 bases between them. CDR3 loop: CASSIQGHPYNEQFF. CDR3 nucleotide sequence: TGTGCCAGTAGTATCCAAGGACACCCCTACAATGAGCAGTTCTTC.

The chain carries TRBV6-1 and TRBJ2-2; D possibly corresponds to TRBD2 (5 bases). V lost 8 bases, J lost 7 bases, and 17 bases lay in between. The CDR3 spans 14 residues. Germline V gene lookup returns CDR1 MNHNS and CDR2 SASEGT. Here the CDR3 reads CASARGGVNGELFF. The CDR3 DNA reads TGTGCCAGCGCGCGAGGAGGAGTTAACGGGGAGCTGTTTTTT.